Listed below are T cell receptor beta chains from one sample, sequenced in a study of cytomegalovirus exposure and HLA in healthy donors. Here immunoSEQ multiplex PCR was the method, and the copy in TCRdb shows in-frame clones only, minus some. Of 170,000 or so clones listed, around 74% are singletons. The specimen sequenced was PBMCs. The source of these receptors is a male donor in good health and CMV-seronegative. CDR3s include the opening cysteine and the closing phenylalanine or tryptophan. The order of the fields is J gene, V gene, clone size, D gene, CDR3 DNA, CDR3 protein. A D gene is named only where the DNA matches it firmly. Size is omitted from some rows. Given values are once, few, many or a class for expanded clones.

j_call: TRBJ1-2; v_call: TRBV28; clone_size: -; d_call: -; cdr3_nt: TGTGCCAGCAGGTGGCGGGCCCTTACGGGCTACACCTTC; cdr3_aa: CASRWRALTGYTF
j_call: TRBJ2-1; v_call: TRBV15; clone_size: once; d_call: -; cdr3_nt: TGTGCCACCAGCAGGCAAGCCTCGTCACCGCATGAGCAGTTCTTC; cdr3_aa: CATSRQASSPHEQFF
j_call: TRBJ1-1; v_call: TRBV11-3; clone_size: -; d_call: -; cdr3_nt: TGTGCCAGCAGCTTAGTTAGGGGGTTAGCTTTCTTT; cdr3_aa: CASSLVRGLAFF
j_call: TRBJ2-1; v_call: TRBV30; clone_size: once; d_call: TRBD1; cdr3_nt: TGTGCCTGGAGTGTAGGACAGGGGGACAATGAGCAGTTCTTC; cdr3_aa: CAWSVGQGDNEQFF
j_call: TRBJ1-2; v_call: TRBV7-9; clone_size: -; d_call: -; cdr3_nt: TGTTCCAGCAGCCCCTCGGGGGGCTATGGCTACACCTTC; cdr3_aa: CSSSPSGGYGYTF
j_call: TRBJ2-3; v_call: TRBV12-5; clone_size: -; d_call: TRBD2; cdr3_nt: TGTGCTAGTGGCTCGGGACTAGCGGGGGGAACAGATACGCAGTATTTT; cdr3_aa: CASGSGLAGGTDTQYF
j_call: TRBJ1-5; v_call: TRBV7-2; clone_size: -; d_call: TRBD1; cdr3_nt: TGTGCCAGCAGCTTTGGACAGGGGGCATTGGATCAGCCCCAGCATTTT; cdr3_aa: CASSFGQGALDQPQHF
j_call: TRBJ1-5; v_call: TRBV9; clone_size: -; d_call: -; cdr3_nt: TGTGCCAGCAGCGGGGCTGACAATCAGCCCCAGCATTTT; cdr3_aa: CASSGADNQPQHF
j_call: TRBJ2-5; v_call: TRBV7-2; clone_size: -; d_call: -; cdr3_nt: TGTGCCAGCAGCTTAGGGACAGAAGAGACCCAGTACTTC; cdr3_aa: CASSLGTEETQYF
j_call: TRBJ2-3; v_call: TRBV11-2; clone_size: -; d_call: TRBD1; cdr3_nt: TGTGCCAGCAGCTTGACAGGGTTCGATACGCAGTATTTT; cdr3_aa: CASSLTGFDTQYF
j_call: TRBJ2-3; v_call: TRBV4-1; clone_size: -; d_call: -; cdr3_nt: TGCGCCAGCAGCCTAGGCATGCTAGCATTAACTAGCACAGATACGCAGTATTTT; cdr3_aa: CASSLGMLALTSTDTQYF
j_call: TRBJ1-1; v_call: TRBV28; clone_size: -; d_call: -; cdr3_nt: TGTGCCAGCAGTTTTCCCTCGGACACTGAAGCTTTCTTT; cdr3_aa: CASSFPSDTEAFF
j_call: TRBJ1-2; v_call: TRBV28; clone_size: -; d_call: -; cdr3_nt: TGTGCCTCCTACTCCAACTATGGCTACACCTTC; cdr3_aa: CASYSNYGYTF
j_call: TRBJ1-5; v_call: TRBV10-3; clone_size: few; d_call: -; cdr3_nt: TGTGCCATCAGTGAGTCCCAGGGGCTAAGCAATCAGCCCCAGCATTTT; cdr3_aa: CAISESQGLSNQPQHF
j_call: TRBJ2-1; v_call: TRBV7-3; clone_size: -; d_call: -; cdr3_nt: TGTGCCAGCAGCTTCACCCACGGGACTCCCTACAATGAGCAGTTCTTC; cdr3_aa: CASSFTHGTPYNEQFF
j_call: TRBJ2-6; v_call: TRBV18; clone_size: -; d_call: TRBD2; cdr3_nt: TGTGCCAGCTCACCACGGCTAGCGGGAGGTACTGGGGCCAACGTCCTGACTTTC; cdr3_aa: CASSPRLAGGTGANVLTF
j_call: TRBJ1-2; v_call: TRBV7-7; clone_size: -; d_call: -; cdr3_nt: TGTGCCAGCAGCCCCATGACCGGTCTGGACAGATATGGCTACACCTTC; cdr3_aa: CASSPMTGLDRYGYTF
j_call: TRBJ1-1; v_call: TRBV9; clone_size: -; d_call: -; cdr3_nt: TGTGCCAGCAGCGTAGGGGGGGGCATAAACACTGAAGCTTTCTTT; cdr3_aa: CASSVGGGINTEAFF
j_call: TRBJ2-1; v_call: TRBV7-3; clone_size: -; d_call: TRBD2; cdr3_nt: TGTGCCAGCAGCCCGCCGGGGGGAGGGGTTAACTACAATGAGCAGTTCTTC; cdr3_aa: CASSPPGGGVNYNEQFF
j_call: TRBJ1-5; v_call: TRBV30; clone_size: -; d_call: TRBD1; cdr3_nt: TGTGCCTGGAGTGACCTACAGGGGAATCAGCCCCAGCATTTT; cdr3_aa: CAWSDLQGNQPQHF
j_call: TRBJ1-2; v_call: TRBV7-6; clone_size: few; d_call: -; cdr3_nt: TGTGCCAGCAGCCCCGGACAGATGAAATCTAACTATGGCTACACCTTC; cdr3_aa: CASSPGQMKSNYGYTF
j_call: TRBJ2-7; v_call: TRBV7-3; clone_size: -; d_call: -; cdr3_nt: TGTGCCAGCAGCTTCGGGGTAGGCCCCTACGAGCAGTACTTC; cdr3_aa: CASSFGVGPYEQYF
j_call: TRBJ2-7; v_call: TRBV27; clone_size: -; d_call: -; cdr3_nt: TGTGCCAGCAGTTTGGGGCGGAGCTACGAGCAGTACTTC; cdr3_aa: CASSLGRSYEQYF
j_call: TRBJ1-3; v_call: TRBV2; clone_size: once; d_call: TRBD1; cdr3_nt: TGTGCCAGCAGTGCTGACAGGGCTGGAAACACCATATATTTT; cdr3_aa: CASSADRAGNTIYF
j_call: TRBJ1-1; v_call: TRBV6-5; clone_size: -; d_call: -; cdr3_nt: TGTGCCAGCAGTTACTCGGCGGTTAGCTCGAACACTGAAGCTTTCTTT; cdr3_aa: CASSYSAVSSNTEAFF
j_call: TRBJ2-3; v_call: TRBV2; clone_size: -; d_call: TRBD2; cdr3_nt: TGTGCCAGCAACCAGCGGGAGGGAGTGGATACGCAGTATTTT; cdr3_aa: CASNQREGVDTQYF
j_call: TRBJ1-5; v_call: TRBV6-1; clone_size: -; d_call: TRBD1; cdr3_nt: TGTGCCAGCAGTCCTGACAGGGCGGGACAGCCCCAGCATTTT; cdr3_aa: CASSPDRAGQPQHF
j_call: TRBJ1-1; v_call: TRBV4-2; clone_size: -; d_call: -; cdr3_nt: TGTGCCAGCAGCCTAAGCATGAACACTGAAGCTTTCTTT; cdr3_aa: CASSLSMNTEAFF
j_call: TRBJ2-1; v_call: TRBV4-3; clone_size: -; d_call: TRBD1; cdr3_nt: TGCGCCAGCAGCCAAGGGACAGGGATCAACAATGAGCAGTTCTTC; cdr3_aa: CASSQGTGINNEQFF
j_call: TRBJ1-5; v_call: TRBV27; clone_size: few; d_call: -; cdr3_nt: TGTGCCAGCAGTTTCCGTAGCAATCAGCCCCAGCATTTT; cdr3_aa: CASSFRSNQPQHF
j_call: TRBJ2-2; v_call: TRBV23-1; clone_size: -; d_call: -; cdr3_nt: TGCGCCAGCAGTCAATCGATAGCAGGGAGGTCGAACACCGGGGAGCTGTTTTTT; cdr3_aa: CASSQSIAGRSNTGELFF
j_call: TRBJ1-4; v_call: TRBV18; clone_size: -; d_call: TRBD1; cdr3_nt: TGTGCCAGCTCACCGGGGACAGGGCTTAATGAAAAACTGTTTTTT; cdr3_aa: CASSPGTGLNEKLFF
j_call: TRBJ1-1; v_call: TRBV29-1; clone_size: -; d_call: TRBD1; cdr3_nt: TGCAGCGTTGGACAGGGGGCCTTCGCTGAAGCTTTCTTT; cdr3_aa: CSVGQGAFAEAFF
j_call: TRBJ1-2; v_call: TRBV28; clone_size: -; d_call: -; cdr3_nt: TGTGCCAGCAGTCAAGGGAACAGGGCGAATGGCTACACCTTC; cdr3_aa: CASSQGNRANGYTF
j_call: TRBJ1-6; v_call: TRBV30; clone_size: -; d_call: -; cdr3_nt: TGTGCCTGCAAACCAGGACAAGCCTATAATTCACCCCTCCACTTT; cdr3_aa: CACKPGQAYNSPLHF
j_call: TRBJ2-1; v_call: TRBV6-5; clone_size: -; d_call: TRBD1; cdr3_nt: TGTGCCAGCAGGACAGGGAATGAGCAGTTCTTC; cdr3_aa: CASRTGNEQFF
j_call: TRBJ2-1; v_call: TRBV4-2; clone_size: once; d_call: TRBD2; cdr3_nt: TGTGCCAGCAGCCAGACGACTAGCGGGAGCCCGTTCTTC; cdr3_aa: CASSQTTSGSPFF
j_call: TRBJ2-7; v_call: TRBV6-1; clone_size: -; d_call: TRBD1; cdr3_nt: TGTGCCAGCAGCCGGGCCCAGGGGGACGAGCAGTACTTC; cdr3_aa: CASSRAQGDEQYF
j_call: TRBJ2-7; v_call: TRBV19; clone_size: -; d_call: -; cdr3_nt: TGTGCCAGTAGTTTCTCGACAGACTACGAGCAGTACTTC; cdr3_aa: CASSFSTDYEQYF
j_call: TRBJ2-2; v_call: TRBV28; clone_size: -; d_call: TRBD2; cdr3_nt: TGTGCCAGCAACCCGAATTTACTAGCGAACAACGGGGAGCTGTTTTTT; cdr3_aa: CASNPNLLANNGELFF
j_call: TRBJ2-3; v_call: TRBV25-1; clone_size: -; d_call: -; cdr3_nt: TGTGCCAGCAGCCCCCCTAACGAGCTCTTCTCGGATACGCAGTATTTT; cdr3_aa: CASSPPNELFSDTQYF